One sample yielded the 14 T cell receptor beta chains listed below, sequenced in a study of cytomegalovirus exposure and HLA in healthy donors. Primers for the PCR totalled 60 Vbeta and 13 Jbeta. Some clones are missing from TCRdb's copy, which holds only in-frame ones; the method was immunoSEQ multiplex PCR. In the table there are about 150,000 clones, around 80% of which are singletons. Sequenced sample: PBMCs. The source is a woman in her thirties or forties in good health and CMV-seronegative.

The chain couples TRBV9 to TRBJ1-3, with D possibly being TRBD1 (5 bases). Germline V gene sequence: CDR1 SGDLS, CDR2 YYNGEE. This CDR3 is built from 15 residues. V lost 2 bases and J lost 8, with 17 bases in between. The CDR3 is CASSVSDSPGDTIYF. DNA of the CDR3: TGTGCCAGCAGCGTTAGTGACAGCCCTGGGGACACCATATATTTT.

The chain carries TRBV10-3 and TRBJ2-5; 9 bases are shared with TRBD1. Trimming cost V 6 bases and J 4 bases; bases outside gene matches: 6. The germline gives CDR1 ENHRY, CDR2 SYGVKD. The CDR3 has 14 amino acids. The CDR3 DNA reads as TGTGCCATCAGGGGGGACAGGGCGGGAGAGACCCAGTACTTC. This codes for CAIRGDRAGETQYF.

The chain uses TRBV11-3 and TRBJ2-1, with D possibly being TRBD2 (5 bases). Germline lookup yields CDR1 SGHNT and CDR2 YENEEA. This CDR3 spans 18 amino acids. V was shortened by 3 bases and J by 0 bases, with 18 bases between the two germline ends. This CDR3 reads CASSFGGTPSGSYNEQFF. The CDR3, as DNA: TGTGCCAGCAGCTTCGGAGGTACGCCGTCCGGCTCCTACAATGAGCAGTTCTTC.

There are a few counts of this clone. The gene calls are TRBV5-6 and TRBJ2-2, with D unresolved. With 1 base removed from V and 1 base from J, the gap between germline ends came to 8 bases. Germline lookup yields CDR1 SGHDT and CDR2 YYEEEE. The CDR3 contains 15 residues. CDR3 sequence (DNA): TGTGCCAGCAGCTTGTTTGGAGTGAACACCGGGGAGCTGTTTTTT. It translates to CASSLFGVNTGELFF.

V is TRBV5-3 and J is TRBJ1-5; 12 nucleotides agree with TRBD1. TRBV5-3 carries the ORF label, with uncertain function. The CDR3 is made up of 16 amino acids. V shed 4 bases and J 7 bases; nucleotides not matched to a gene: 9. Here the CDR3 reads CARSGTGTGGGQPQHF. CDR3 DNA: TGTGCCAGAAGCGGGACCGGGACAGGGGGCGGGCAGCCCCAGCATTTT.

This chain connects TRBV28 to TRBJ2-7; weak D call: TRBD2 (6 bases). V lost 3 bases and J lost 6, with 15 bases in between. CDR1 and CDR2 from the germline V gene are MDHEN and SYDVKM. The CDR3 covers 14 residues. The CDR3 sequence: CASSFAGAGGEQYF. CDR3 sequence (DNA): TGTGCCAGCAGTTTTGCCGGGGCCGGGGGCGAGCAGTACTTC. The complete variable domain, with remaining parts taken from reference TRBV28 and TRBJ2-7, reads DVKVTQSSRYLVKRTGEKVFLECVQDMDHENMFWYRQDPGLGLRLIYFSYDVKMKEKGDIPEGYSVSREKKERFSLILESASTNQTSMYLCASSFAGAGGEQYFGPGTRLTVT.

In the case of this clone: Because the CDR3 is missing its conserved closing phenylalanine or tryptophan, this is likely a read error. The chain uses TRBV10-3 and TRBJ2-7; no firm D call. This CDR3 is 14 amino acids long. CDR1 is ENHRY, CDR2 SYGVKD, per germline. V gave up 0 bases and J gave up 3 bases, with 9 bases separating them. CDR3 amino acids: CAISESSPYYEQYL. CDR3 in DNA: TGTGCCATCAGTGAGTCTTCACCGTACTACGAGCAGTACCTC.

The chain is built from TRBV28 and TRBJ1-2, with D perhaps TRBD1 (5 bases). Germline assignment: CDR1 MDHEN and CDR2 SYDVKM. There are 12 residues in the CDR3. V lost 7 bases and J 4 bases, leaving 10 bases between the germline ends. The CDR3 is CASMAGLYGYTF. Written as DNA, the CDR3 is TGTGCCAGCATGGCAGGGCTCTATGGCTACACCTTC.

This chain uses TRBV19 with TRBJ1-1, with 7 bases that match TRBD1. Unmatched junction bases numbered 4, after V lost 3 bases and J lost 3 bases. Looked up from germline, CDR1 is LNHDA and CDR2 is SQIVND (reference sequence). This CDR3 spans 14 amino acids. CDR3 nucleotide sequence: TGTGCCAGTAGTATTCAGGGGGAGGACACTGAAGCTTTCTTT. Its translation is CASSIQGEDTEAFF.

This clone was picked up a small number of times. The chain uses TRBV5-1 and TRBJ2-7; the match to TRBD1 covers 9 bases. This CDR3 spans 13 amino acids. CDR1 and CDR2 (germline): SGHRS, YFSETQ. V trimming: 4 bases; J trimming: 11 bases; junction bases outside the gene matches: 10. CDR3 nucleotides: TGCGCCAGCAGCGTTGATCGGGACAGGGAAAAGTACTTC. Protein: CASSVDRDREKYF.

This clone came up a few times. The CDR3 sequence is CASSRDRVISPLHF. In DNA, the CDR3 is TGTGCCAGCAGCCGGGACAGGGTAATTTCACCCCTCCACTTT. This chain links TRBV28 with TRBJ1-6; 9 nucleotides line up with TRBD1. The CDR3 is 14 amino acids. Germline V gene lookup returns CDR1 MDHEN and CDR2 SYDVKM. Trimming removed 6 bases from V and 9 bases from J; junction bases left unmatched: 6.

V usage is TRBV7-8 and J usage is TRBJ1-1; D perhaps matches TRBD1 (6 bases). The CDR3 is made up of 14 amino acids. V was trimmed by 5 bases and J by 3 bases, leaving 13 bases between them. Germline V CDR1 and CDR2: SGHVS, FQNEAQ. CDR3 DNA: TGTGCCAGCAGCATTCAACAGGGACACACTGAAGCTTTCTTT. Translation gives CASSIQQGHTEAFF.

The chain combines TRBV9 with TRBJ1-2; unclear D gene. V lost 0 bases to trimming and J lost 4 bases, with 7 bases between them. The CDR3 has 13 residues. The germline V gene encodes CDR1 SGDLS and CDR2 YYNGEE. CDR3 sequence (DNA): TGTGCCAGCAGCGTAGGTCACGGCTATGGCTACACCTTC. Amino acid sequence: CASSVGHGYGYTF.

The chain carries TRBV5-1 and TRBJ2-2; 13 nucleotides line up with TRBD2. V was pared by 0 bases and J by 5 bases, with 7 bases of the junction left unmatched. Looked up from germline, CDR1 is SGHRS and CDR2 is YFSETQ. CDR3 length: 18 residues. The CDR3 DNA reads TGCGCCAGCAGCTTGGCCGGACTAGCGGGAGTTGGTACCGGGGAGCTGTTTTTT. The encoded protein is CASSLAGLAGVGTGELFF.